This T cell receptor beta chain was recovered during a study of T-cell reconstitution after alpha-beta-depleted transplantation in children (dated by TCRdb to the mid-2010s). Regarding the complete study: Using TCR repertoire profiling, the study quantitatively followed how T-cell immune reconstitution unfolded in children after TCRalphabeta/CD19-depleted allogeneic hematopoietic cell transplantation. Study-wide conclusions, independent of this receptor: Hyperexpanded clone frequencies declined over subsequent months; after one year, T-cell counts and TCRbeta diversity were mostly attributed to newly produced T cells. The apparently early alphabetaT-cell count recovery about two months after transplant was reportedly dependent on only several hundred rapidly expanded clones derived from non-depleted graft cells. The high TCRbeta diversity at day 60 in some patients was ascribed to recipient T cells and intrathymic progenitors that had survived conditioning.

According to the study, the label for this sample's treatment or condition signals: allogeneic hematopoietic cell transplantation with graft depleted of TCRalphabeta T cells and CD19 B cells. The children who served as transplant recipients had been given grafts of TCRalphabeta/CD19-depleted allogeneic hematopoietic cells. Receptors were amplified or captured by PCR. The sequencing machine was an Illumina HiSeq 2500. Molecular barcoding was employed in the preparation of TCR libraries, with unique molecular identifiers being used to normalize TCRbeta repertoire quantification. In TCRdb, the public reads were trimmed at Q25 with fastp and aligned with MiXCR, with productive beta chains retained. Each entry is one CDR3 protein sequence, shown with its most common DNA and genes. The sample contains 580,000 or so distinct CDR3 sequences, around 23% of them found a single time. The ten largest clones capture about 14% of the sample.

Based on the germline V gene, the CDR1 and CDR2 sequences are MDHEN and SYDVKM. The CDR3 measures 14 amino acids from cysteine to phenylalanine. The CDR3 DNA has 42 bases and is translated from base 1. V and J lose 3 bases and 7 bases, and a span of 13 bases separates them. This clonotype was counted at least ten times. Its antigen is unknown. The input lacks base qualities; no much larger clone sits a single base away. The starting material was PBMCs, mostly from graft donor cells, obtained 360 days after TCRalphabeta/CD19-depleted stem cell transplant. This clonotype was obtained from a boy younger than two who had a stem cell transplant for acute myeloid leukemia, so the T cells may come from the graft donor. This chain joins TRBV28 to TRBJ1-5, with TRBD1 perhaps the D gene, on 5 matching bases. The CDR3 reads as follows: CASSLGGVRQPQHF. DNA sequence: TGTGCCAGCAGTTTGGGAGGGGTGCGGCAGCCCCAGCATTTT.